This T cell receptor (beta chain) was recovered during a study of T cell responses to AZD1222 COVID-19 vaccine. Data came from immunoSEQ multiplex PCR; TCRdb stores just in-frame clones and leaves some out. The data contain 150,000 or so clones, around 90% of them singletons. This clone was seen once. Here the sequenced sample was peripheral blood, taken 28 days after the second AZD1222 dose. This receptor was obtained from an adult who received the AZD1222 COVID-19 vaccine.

The CDR3 region is CASSFIRSVSNQPQHF. As DNA, the CDR3 is TGTGCCAGCAGTTTTATCAGGTCAGTTAGCAATCAGCCCCAGCATTTT. The V and J genes are TRBV28 and TRBJ1-5, with D hard to call. The CDR3 spans 16 residues. CDR1 MDHEN and CDR2 SYDVKM come from the germline V gene. Trimming removed 3 bases from V and 0 bases from J, with 12 bases in between.